This T cell receptor (beta chain) stems from a study of T and B cells in COVID-19 patients. Whole-study context: The recovered cohort's median age was about 36 years, versus roughly 63 years in active infection.

Sample share makes this clonotype medium-sized (0.01 to 0.1%). As yet, its antigen is unknown. The V gene's germline CDR1 is SNHLY and CDR2 FYNNEI. The CDR3 covers 11 residues. The V gene lost 7 bases and the J gene lost 3 bases, with 7 bases spanning the gap. Each TRB amplification used about 230-550 ng of genomic DNA from blood. Multiplex PCR with BIOMED2 TRB-A/B primer pools amplified TRB rearrangements. MiXCR, run by TCRdb on the multiplex PCR reads, gives a single entry per CDR3 protein. The data hold hundreds of distinct CDR3 sequences, with about a third observed a single time. Broader study findings: Early severe-case samples and blood from mildly ill patients during symptoms were in short supply. No sequencing was yet done of CD4+, regulatory or CD8+ subsets, or of SARS-CoV-2-responsive or tetramer+ sorted cells.

The receptor comes from a human donor with active COVID-19. Sequenced input: blood. The genes are TRBV2 and TRBJ2-7, with no clear D. The CDR3 is CASNYLYEQYF. The CDR3 DNA sequence: TGTGCCAGCAACTACCTCTACGAGCAGTACTTC.